This is a list of T cell receptor beta chains from one sample in a study of T cell responses to AZD1222 COVID-19 vaccine. Assay: immunoSEQ multiplex PCR; the TCRdb copy retains only in-frame clones and omits some. The table includes about 160,000 clones, about 90% detected once. The material sequenced was peripheral blood, taken on day 0 of AZD1222 vaccination. These receptors originate from an adult in good health. Both conserved end residues are part of each CDR3. The D gene is left open where the match is weak. Expanded clones are given a class, and other clones once, few, many or no size at all.

j_gene	d_gene	abundance	v_gene	CDR3nt	CDR3aa
TRBJ1-2	.	.	TRBV4-1	TGCGCCAGCAGCCAAGATGGGGACACGGGCCGCTATGGCTACACCTTC	CASSQDGDTGRYGYTF
TRBJ2-7	.	.	TRBV28	TGTGCCAGCAGTTTATGGACAGACTCCCCCGAGCAGTACTTC	CASSLWTDSPEQYF
TRBJ2-2	.	.	TRBV7-3	TGTGCCAGCAGCTCAGGGTCCGCCGGGGAGCTGTTTTTT	CASSSGSAGELFF
TRBJ1-1	.	.	TRBV7-2	TGTGCCAGCAGCGCCCGGCATATGGGTACAGGAAACACTGAAGCTTTCTTT	CASSARHMGTGNTEAFF
TRBJ2-5	.	.	TRBV6-1	TGTGCCAGCAGTGAACAGAGAGGGGATAGGGAGACCCAGTACTTC	CASSEQRGDRETQYF
TRBJ2-7	.	.	TRBV19	TGTGCCAGTAGTATCGGCTCCTCACCCCCCTACGAGCAGTACTTC	CASSIGSSPPYEQYF
TRBJ2-5	TRBD2	.	TRBV5-1	TGCGCCAGCAGCTACGGACTAGCGGGAGGGGAGGCGGAGACCCAGTACTTC	CASSYGLAGGEAETQYF
TRBJ2-7	.	.	TRBV6-6	TGTGCCAGCAGTTTCAGCTCCTACGAGCAGTACTTC	CASSFSSYEQYF
TRBJ1-5	.	.	TRBV29-1	TGCAGCGCTAGAACAGGGAGCCATCAGCCCCAGCATTTT	CSARTGSHQPQHF
TRBJ2-7	.	few	TRBV30	TGTGCCTGGAGTGAGTATACCCCTGGGTTTTCCAGCTCCTACGAGCAGTACTTC	CAWSEYTPGFSSSYEQYF
TRBJ2-1	.	.	TRBV19	TGTGCCAGTAGTATAGGTGGTAGCCTTATCTACAATGAGCAGTTCTTC	CASSIGGSLIYNEQFF
TRBJ2-7	.	.	TRBV9	TGTGCCAGCAGCCCCTCTTTGACCGGAGGATCAATAGGCTCCTACGAGCAGTACTTC	CASSPSLTGGSIGSYEQYF
TRBJ2-3	TRBD2	once	TRBV9	TGTGCCAGCAGCGCGACTAGCGAGAGCACAGATACGCAGTATTTT	CASSATSESTDTQYF
TRBJ1-4	TRBD1	few	TRBV5-1	TGCGCCAGCAGCTTGGCCCTTCAGGGGGGTAATGAAAAACTGTTTTTT	CASSLALQGGNEKLFF
TRBJ1-1	.	.	TRBV28	TGTGCCAGCAGTTTCTCGGGGCCTAGTGGGGCTTTCTTT	CASSFSGPSGAFF
TRBJ2-3	.	.	TRBV7-3	TGTGCCAGCAGCTCGGGACCGAGCACAGATACGCAGTATTTT	CASSSGPSTDTQYF
TRBJ2-5	TRBD1	.	TRBV6-5	TGTGCCAGCAGTCCCGGGACAGGGGGAGAGACCCAGTACTTC	CASSPGTGGETQYF
TRBJ1-5	.	once	TRBV6-5	TGTGCCAGCAGTTACGGGCCCGCCGATAATCAGCCCCAGCATTTT	CASSYGPADNQPQHF
TRBJ1-6	.	.	TRBV9	TGTGCCAGCAGCGGCCTGGACCCAGCCTCTTCACCCCTCCACTTT	CASSGLDPASSPLHF
TRBJ1-1	.	.	TRBV5-1	TGCGCCAGCAGCTTGGTGGCAGGGACCACTGAAGCTTTCTTT	CASSLVAGTTEAFF
TRBJ1-1	.	.	TRBV27	TGTGCCAGCAGTTCCCTCACGCCGGTCAGGGGCACTGAAGCTTTCTTT	CASSSLTPVRGTEAFF
TRBJ1-1	TRBD1	once	TRBV3-1/TRBV3-2	TGTGCCAGCAGCCTGCTGAGGGACAGGGGTTCTGAAGCTTTCTTT	CASSLLRDRGSEAFF
TRBJ2-1	.	.	TRBV11-2	TGTGCCAGCAGCTCGGACTACCACCCTTACAATGAGCAGTTCTTC	CASSSDYHPYNEQFF
TRBJ2-2	.	.	TRBV27	TGTGCCAGCAGTTTCCTCGACCGACTGAACACCGGGGAGCTGTTTTTT	CASSFLDRLNTGELFF
TRBJ2-7	.	.	TRBV6-5	TGTGCCAGCGCGCTCGGGGGGACAGGAGACTACGAGCAGTACTTC	CASALGGTGDYEQYF